This TCR beta chain was recovered during a study of PD-1 blockade in classical Hodgkin lymphoma. Noted time point: newly diagnosed, previously untreated cHL patient sample. The study compared against PBMCs from newly diagnosed, untreated classical Hodgkin lymphoma. Sequenced by immunoSEQ multiplex PCR; TCRdb stores in-frame clones only, minus some. This repertoire shows tens of thousands of clones, roughly 88% found once; its top ten account for under 5%. Notes on the study in general: Underlying causes for the observed repertoire differences were not defined, possibly disease activity or prior therapy. In newly diagnosed patients, baseline TCR diversity was reportedly below that of healthy donors.

The J segment lost 6 bases and the V segment lost 1 base, leaving 4 bases of the junction unmatched. The length of the CDR3 is 14 residues. CDR1 is MNHNS and CDR2 is SASEGT in the germline V gene. About this clone: What it recognizes is unknown.

This TCR came from a human donor with classical Hodgkin lymphoma. The chain joins TRBV6-1 to TRBJ2-7, with 9 bases fitting TRBD2. The sequencing sample was made of peripheral blood mononuclear cells (PBMCs). CDR3 nucleotides: TGTGCCAGCAGTGAAGAGGCGGGAGGGGGCGAGCAGTACTTC. This codes for CASSEEAGGGEQYF.